This T cell receptor beta chain was sequenced during a study of T cells in Graves' hyperthyroidism and ophthalmopathy. Notes on this clonotype: The junction departs from germline at one end; a sequencing error may be responsible.

CDR1 and CDR2 (germline): WNHNN, SYGVQD (reference sequence). The CDR3 totals 14 residues. RNA transcripts provided the source from which TCR beta CDR3 regions were amplified. The study used the HTBI primer set for a first-round RT-PCR of the TCR CDR3. TCRdb re-called the multiplex PCR reads through MiXCR, storing one row per CDR3 protein. The table includes roughly 740,000 distinct CDR3 sequences, roughly 15% detected once. This chain joins TRBV10-1 and TRBJ1-6; 7 bases map to TRBD1. The sequence derives from a man aged 18 to 29 with Graves' hyperthyroidism. Specimen: blood. CDR3 in DNA: TGTGCCATCAGGACCGGACAGGCTAATTCACCCCTCCACTTT. It codes for CAIRTGQANSPLHF.